This T cell receptor (beta chain) was observed in a study of CD8 T cells in Susac syndrome. The authors negatively isolated CD8+ and CD4+ T cells and FACS-enriched TEMRA cells. The authors reverse transcribed roughly 0.5 to 1 ug RNA with random hexamers. A single record per CDR3 protein comes from TCRdb applying MiXCR to the immunoSEQ multiplex PCR reads. This repertoire shows fewer than 200,000 distinct CDR3 sequences, roughly 95% found once; its top ten account for approximately 0.1%. Looked up from germline, CDR1 is MNHEY and CDR2 is SMNVEV (reference sequence). J was trimmed by 2 bases and V by 2 bases; bases with no gene match: 7. CDR3 length: 16 amino acids.

Sequenced material: CD4+ T cells from PBMCs. The sequence was collected from a human donor in good health. V is TRBV27 and J is TRBJ2-7; 9 bases match TRBD2. CDR3 region: CASSLVGAGGPYEQYF. DNA of the CDR3: TGTGCCAGCAGTTTAGTTGGAGCGGGAGGTCCCTACGAGCAGTACTTC.